The clone carrying this T cell receptor (beta chain) showed up many times. Antigen: not known. These data originate in a study of CD8 T cells in ankylosing spondylitis. Germline CDR1 and CDR2: SGHRS and YFSETQ. There are 16 residues in the CDR3. V gave up 0 bases and J gave up 0 bases, with 13 bases separating them. Study-wide results and limits: Reported data indicate significant enrichment of disease-linked clones within matched ankylosing spondylitis synovial fluid. Reports of some motif variants in reactive arthritis synovial fluid and blood predate this one. The study identified a TCR beta motif of several highly homologous variants that appeared characteristic of ankylosing spondylitis blood.

Preparation of TCR beta libraries was done by quantitative 5'-RACE with molecular barcodes. A single record per CDR3 protein comes from TCRdb applying MiXCR to the 5' RACE reads. The sample shows approximately 520,000 distinct CDR3 sequences, about 5.4% of them seen only once. The origin of this receptor is a male donor with ankylosing spondylitis. V and J are TRBV5-1 and TRBJ2-7, with D perhaps given as TRBD1 or TRBD2 (5 bases each). The sequencing input was blood, either unsorted or a sorted T cell fraction (not recorded which). The CDR3 DNA follows: TGCGCCAGCAGCTTGGATGAGGGGCGGAGCTCCTACGAGCAGTACTTC. Residues: CASSLDEGRSSYEQYF.